One and the same sample provided the 28 T cell receptor beta chains below, sequenced in a study of blood T cell repertoires in COVID-19. Clones were sequenced by immunoSEQ multiplex PCR, and TCRdb holds only the in-frame ones, with some missing. In the table there are about 360,000 clones, around 84% of which are singletons. The sequencing input was peripheral blood. The source is a human donor in a cohort sampled during active COVID-19.

The chain joins TRBV27 to TRBJ2-6; a possible D gene is TRBD1 (5 bases). CDR1 and CDR2 (germline): MNHEY, SMNVEV (reference sequence). The CDR3 runs 13 residues. The germline V and J ends were trimmed by 9 bases and 0 bases, with 6 bases remaining between them. CDR3 in amino acids: CASRGSGANVLTF. CDR3 nucleotides: TGTGCCAGTAGGGGCTCTGGGGCCAACGTCCTGACTTTC.

The genes are TRBV4-1 and TRBJ2-5, with TRBD1 matching over 7 bases. Germline V CDR1 and CDR2: MGHRA, YSYEKL. CDR3 size: 14 residues. Trimming took 4 bases from V and 2 from J; bases not matched to a gene: 4. CDR3 sequence: CASSPGTVQETQYF. CDR3 nucleotides: TGCGCCAGCAGCCCCGGGACAGTACAAGAGACCCAGTACTTC.

The J gene is TRBJ2-1, the V gene TRBV5-8; 10 nucleotides match TRBD2. The CDR3 length is 17 residues. CDR1 SGHTS and CDR2 YDEGEE come from the germline V gene. J gave up 9 bases and V 4 bases, and 16 bases lay outside the gene matches. The DNA for the CDR3 is TGTGCCAGCAGCCTGCTAGTGAGCGGGAGGGATGGCGGTGAGCAGTTCTTC. The encoded protein is CASSLLVSGRDGGEQFF.

The CDR3: CASSQEGGDRVQFF. CDR3 nucleotide sequence: TGTGCCAGCAGCCAAGAAGGGGGTGATAGAGTGCAGTTCTTC. The chain is built from TRBV3-1 (or the pseudogene TRBV3-2) and TRBJ2-1; perhaps TRBD1 as D (6 bases). Trimming left V 0 bases short and J 12 bases short, with 15 bases between. The germline CDR1 and CDR2 sequences are LGHDT and YNNKEL (reference sequence). The CDR3 is 14 residues long.

The chain employs TRBV11-3 and TRBJ2-5, with TRBD2 identical over 9 bases. V was clipped by 2 bases and J by 6 bases; unmatched bases: 16. Per germline, CDR1 SGHNT and CDR2 YENEEA. The CDR3 is 18 residues long. CDR3 in amino acids: CASSLSAGGPFEPQTQYF. In DNA, the CDR3 is TGTGCCAGCAGCTTATCCGCGGGGGGGCCTTTTGAGCCTCAGACCCAGTACTTC.

The V gene is TRBV7-2, the J gene TRBJ2-5; 7 nucleotides align to TRBD1. The V gene's germline CDR1 is SGHTA and CDR2 FQGNSA. This CDR3 spans 13 amino acids. Trimming cost V 5 bases and J 5 bases; bases outside gene matches: 5. This chain's CDR3 is CASSLDRAETQYF. CDR3 nucleotide sequence: TGTGCCAGCAGCCTAGACAGGGCCGAGACCCAGTACTTC. Full variable domain (remainder filled in from reference TRBV7-2 and TRBJ2-5): GAGVSQSPSNKVTEKGKDVELRCDPISGHTALYWYRQSLGQGLEFLIYFQGNSAPDKSGLPSDRFSAERTGGSVSTLTIQRTQQEDSAVYLCASSLDRAETQYFGPGTRLLVL.

This chain connects TRBV28 to TRBJ2-7; tentatively, D is TRBD2 (5 bases). Germline assignment: CDR1 MDHEN and CDR2 SYDVKM. V lost 3 bases and J lost 2, with 14 bases in between. The CDR3 runs 15 residues. Written as DNA, the CDR3 is TGTGCCAGCAGTTTGGTAGGTAGCGTACCCTACGAGCAGTACTTC. It is translated as CASSLVGSVPYEQYF.

The table lists this clone with a few counts. V usage is TRBV7-2 and J usage is TRBJ2-2; D gene uncertain. The CDR3 sequence is 14 residues long. Germline CDR1 and CDR2: SGHTA and FQGNSA. Trimming took off 2 bases at V and 0 bases at J, with 4 bases between the two ends. The CDR3 protein is CASSLLPNTGELFF. CDR3 DNA: TGTGCCAGCAGCTTACTTCCGAACACCGGGGAGCTGTTTTTT.

The count of this clone is one. The chain has TRBV7-6 and TRBJ1-2; 10 bases align to TRBD1. CDR1 is SGHVS and CDR2 is FNYEAQ in the germline V gene. V was pared by 4 bases and J by 2 bases, with 1 base of the junction left unmatched. The CDR3 sequence is 14 residues long. The CDR3: CASSSGQGNYGYTF. CDR3 DNA: TGTGCCAGCAGCTCGGGACAGGGGAACTATGGCTACACCTTC.

The genes are TRBV4-1 and TRBJ2-1; 7 nucleotides line up with TRBD1. The V gene end was trimmed by 4 bases and the J gene end by 7 bases; junction bases not matched to a gene: 10. The V gene's germline CDR1 is MGHRA and CDR2 YSYEKL. This CDR3 is built from 15 residues. Here the CDR3 reads CASSPRRTGPNEQFF. The CDR3 bases are TGCGCCAGCAGCCCCAGACGGACAGGACCAAATGAGCAGTTCTTC.

The chain is built from TRBV6-1 and TRBJ1-2; 8 bases agree with TRBD1. V was pared by 3 bases and J by 2 bases, with 2 bases of the junction left unmatched. Germline V gene data show CDR1 as MNHNS and CDR2 as SASEGT. This CDR3 contains 14 residues. The chain's CDR3 is CASSEQGANYGYTF. CDR3 bases: TGTGCCAGCAGTGAGCAGGGGGCGAACTATGGCTACACCTTC.

This sequence joins TRBV24-1 and TRBJ2-1, with 7 bases that match TRBD2. Per germline, CDR1 KGHDR and CDR2 SFDVKD. This CDR3 has 14 amino acids. J lost 6 bases, V lost 4 bases, and 5 bases had no gene match. The CDR3 nucleotides are TGTGCCACCAGTGACCCGACTAGCTTCAATGAGCAGTTCTTC. Protein: CATSDPTSFNEQFF.

This chain uses TRBV24-1 with TRBJ2-5, with a weak D call TRBD2 (6 bases). From germline, CDR1 is KGHDR and CDR2 SFDVKD. The CDR3 runs to 15 residues. With 4 bases removed from V and 6 bases from J, the gap between germline ends came to 17 bases. The CDR3 here is CATSDSREILKTQYF. The CDR3 DNA sequence: TGTGCCACCAGTGACTCCCGGGAGATTCTCAAGACCCAGTACTTC.

The rearrangement joins TRBV28 to TRBJ2-3, with 7 bases identical to TRBD1. The CDR3 consists of 15 residues. V shed 6 bases, J shed 1 base, and the junction held 7 bases outside the gene matches. Germline assignment: CDR1 MDHEN and CDR2 SYDVKM. CDR3 in DNA: TGTGCCAGCAGGCCAGGGGGTATGGGCACAGATACGCAGTATTTT. Its protein is CASRPGGMGTDTQYF.

This chain connects TRBV6-5 to TRBJ2-7; 7 bases line up with TRBD1. The trim removed 6 bases at V and 3 bases at J, leaving 5 bases unmatched. CDR1 and CDR2 (germline): MNHEY, SVGAGI. The CDR3 length is 13 residues. Here the CDR3 reads CASRPQGDYEQYF. CDR3 nucleotides: TGTGCCAGCAGACCCCAGGGGGACTACGAGCAGTACTTC.

A few counts support this clone. This rearrangement joins TRBV12-3 or TRBV12-4 to TRBJ1-1; D unresolved. The CDR3 length is 13 residues. Trimming removed 4 bases from V and 5 bases from J, with 11 bases in between. The CDR3 nucleotides read TGTGCCAGCAGTTCGGACTCTCGGACTGAAGCTTTCTTT. Encoded protein: CASSSDSRTEAFF.

J is TRBJ2-1 and V is TRBV4-1; 7 bases line up with TRBD2. The J segment lost 14 bases and the V segment lost 2 bases, leaving 21 bases of the junction unmatched. Germline V gene sequence: CDR1 MGHRA, CDR2 YSYEKL. This CDR3 region has 17 residues. Here the CDR3 reads CASSQQERGGDLGPKFF. In nucleotides, the CDR3 is TGCGCCAGCAGCCAACAGGAGCGGGGAGGGGATTTGGGTCCTAAGTTCTTC.

The chain has TRBV5-1 and TRBJ2-3; 7 bases are a match to TRBD2. The germline V gene encodes CDR1 SGHRS and CDR2 YFSETQ. The length of the CDR3 is 17 residues. V lost 0 bases and J lost 4; bases outside the gene matches: 11. The chain's CDR3 is CASSLGGGGASPDTQYF. Written as DNA, the CDR3 is TGCGCCAGCAGCTTGGGGGGCGGGGGAGCGTCTCCAGATACGCAGTATTTT.

The chain carries TRBV10-2 and TRBJ2-5; the match to TRBD2 covers 8 bases. V lost 7 bases, J lost 2 bases, and 3 bases stayed unmatched. Germline V lookup: CDR1 WSHSY, CDR2 SAAADI. This CDR3 has 13 amino acids. CDR3 sequence reads: CASTAGGQETQYF. CDR3 nucleotide sequence: TGCGCCAGCACGGCGGGGGGACAAGAGACCCAGTACTTC.

The chain couples TRBV10-3 to TRBJ2-2; TRBD2 matches 9 bases. Germline V gene lookup returns CDR1 ENHRY and CDR2 SYGVKD. After removal of 5 bases from V and 3 bases from J, the junction contained 10 bases not matched to a gene. The CDR3 is 17 amino acids. The CDR3 DNA reads as TGTGCCATCAGTAGTCCCAGCGGGGGGCTAGACACCGGGGAGCTGTTTTTT. It codes for CAISSPSGGLDTGELFF.

V gene TRBV7-8 combines with J gene TRBJ2-3; 14 bases align to TRBD2. V was pared by 6 bases and J by 7 bases, with 18 bases of the junction left unmatched. This CDR3 contains 19 residues. Germline V gene data show CDR1 as SGHVS and CDR2 as FQNEAQ. CDR3 in DNA: TGTGCCAGCAGTTCGCGGGGCACGGGACTAGCGGGAGTGCTGAATACGCAGTATTTT. Encoded protein: CASSSRGTGLAGVLNTQYF.

This clone was picked up one time. This rearrangement joins TRBV5-1 to TRBJ2-2; TRBD2 agrees at 8 bases. Germline assignment: CDR1 SGHRS and CDR2 YFSETQ. The CDR3 runs to 16 residues. V was pared by 5 bases and J by 9 bases, with 15 bases of the junction left unmatched. CDR3: CASSLGPAGDDRELFF. Written as DNA, the CDR3 is TGCGCCAGCAGTCTGGGGCCAGCGGGAGATGACCGGGAGCTGTTTTTT.

The V and J genes are TRBV5-1 and TRBJ1-1; D might be TRBD1 (5 bases). Germline CDR1 and CDR2: SGHRS and YFSETQ. The length of the CDR3 is 14 residues. Trimming removed 2 bases at V and 1 base at J, with 9 bases between. CDR3 loop: CASSLPGPNTEAFF. As DNA, the CDR3 is TGCGCCAGCAGCTTACCAGGGCCGAACACTGAAGCTTTCTTT.

The J gene is TRBJ2-7, the V gene TRBV21-1; the table's D call of TRBD1 was not tested on the DNA. TRBV21-1 corresponds to a pseudogene. The CDR3 is 15 amino acids. The CDR3: CASSPTGTGTNEQYF. As DNA, the CDR3 is TGTGCCAGCAGCCCCACCGGGACAGGCACGAACGAGCAGTACTTC.

J is TRBJ2-3 and V is TRBV5-3; 13 nucleotides align to TRBD2. TRBV5-3 is marked as an open reading frame, function uncertain. Germline trimming cut 5 bases from V and 9 bases from J; bases unmatched to any gene: 6. This CDR3 is 14 amino acids long. The CDR3 protein is CARSFRTSGGTQYF. In DNA form, the CDR3 reads TGTGCCAGAAGTTTTAGGACTAGCGGGGGAACGCAGTATTTT.

This clone was recorded a few times. The V call is TRBV7-9, the J call TRBJ1-4; 8 bases are a match to TRBD1. The CDR3 covers 15 residues. Germline V gene sequence: CDR1 SEHNR, CDR2 FQNEAQ (reference sequence). V lost 4 bases and J lost 3; bases outside the gene matches: 4. The CDR3 is CASSSGQGSNEKLFF. CDR3 in DNA: TGTGCCAGCAGCTCAGGACAGGGATCTAATGAAAAACTGTTTTTT.

A single count supports this clone. The chain links TRBV4-2 to TRBJ1-5; TRBD1 aligns across 9 bases. CDR1 is LGHNA, CDR2 YNFKEQ, per germline. V lost 5 bases to trimming and J lost 2 bases; unmatched junction nucleotides: 4. The CDR3 is made up of 15 amino acids. The CDR3 loop reads CASSARDRGNQPQHF. In DNA form, the CDR3 reads TGTGCCAGCAGCGCCCGGGACAGGGGCAATCAGCCCCAGCATTTT.

The gene calls are TRBV4-1 and TRBJ1-4; D perhaps matches TRBD1 (5 bases). From germline, CDR1 is MGHRA and CDR2 YSYEKL. V lost 1 base and J lost 4, with 13 bases in between. The length of the CDR3 is 16 residues. The CDR3: CASSQAGGTFNEKLFF. In DNA form, the CDR3 reads TGCGCCAGCAGCCAAGCCGGCGGGACCTTTAATGAAAAACTGTTTTTT.